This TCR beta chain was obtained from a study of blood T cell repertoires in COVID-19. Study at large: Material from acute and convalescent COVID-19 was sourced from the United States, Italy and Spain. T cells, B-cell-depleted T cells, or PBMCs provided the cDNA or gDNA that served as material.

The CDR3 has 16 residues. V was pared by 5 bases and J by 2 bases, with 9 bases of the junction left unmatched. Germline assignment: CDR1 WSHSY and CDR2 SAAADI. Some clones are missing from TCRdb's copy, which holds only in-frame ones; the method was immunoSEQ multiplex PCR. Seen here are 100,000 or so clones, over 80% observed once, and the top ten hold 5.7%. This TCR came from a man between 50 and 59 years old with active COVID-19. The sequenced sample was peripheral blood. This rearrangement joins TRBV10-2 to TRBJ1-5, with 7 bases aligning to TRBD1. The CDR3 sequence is CASSPDRAWGNQPQHF. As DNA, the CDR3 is TGCGCCAGCAGTCCCGACAGGGCCTGGGGCAATCAGCCCCAGCATTTT.